A selection of T cell receptor beta chains follows, all from one sample in a study of OX40 agonist ivuxolimab in advanced cancers. Only in-frame clones appear in the TCRdb table, and some are missing; sequencing was by immunoSEQ multiplex PCR. The repertoire holds about 94,000 clones, with roughly 87% as singletons. The starting material was CD4+ or CD8+ T cells sorted from blood, obtained in a trial of the OX40 agonist ivuxolimab. The receptor set was obtained from an adult with an advanced solid tumor such as melanoma, head and neck, liver or kidney cancer. Both conserved end residues are part of each CDR3. Fields, in order: D gene, clone size, CDR3 length, J gene, V gene, CDR3 DNA, CDR3 protein. The D gene is left open where the match is weak. Rows may omit the clone size; those that give it use once, few, many or a size class.

d_gene: TRBD1
abundance: NA
len: 12
j_gene: TRBJ2-5
v_gene: TRBV30
CDR3nt: TGTGCCTGGGTAACAGGGGCGCAGACCCAGTACTTC
CDR3aa: CAWVTGAQTQYF

d_gene: TRBD2
abundance: NA
len: 17
j_gene: TRBJ2-7
v_gene: TRBV7-8
CDR3nt: TGTGCCAGCAGCCCGCTAGCGGGGGGCCCTAAATATTACGAGCAGTACTTC
CDR3aa: CASSPLAGGPKYYEQYF

d_gene: TRBD2
abundance: NA
len: 14
j_gene: TRBJ2-1
v_gene: TRBV30
CDR3nt: TGTGCCTGGGCCTATAGCGGGGCCAACAATGAGCAGTTCTTC
CDR3aa: CAWAYSGANNEQFF

d_gene: NA
abundance: NA
len: 14
j_gene: TRBJ1-3
v_gene: TRBV11-3
CDR3nt: TGTGCCAGCAGCCACTCGGGGTCCGGAAACACCATATATTTT
CDR3aa: CASSHSGSGNTIYF

d_gene: TRBD2
abundance: NA
len: 13
j_gene: TRBJ2-5
v_gene: TRBV2
CDR3nt: TGTGCCAGCGTGGGCGGGGGGTTAGAGACCCAGTACTTC
CDR3aa: CASVGGGLETQYF

d_gene: TRBD2
abundance: NA
len: 17
j_gene: TRBJ2-3
v_gene: TRBV7-2
CDR3nt: TGTGCCAGCAGCTCATTAGCGGGGCTTTCTGGGACAGATACGCAGTATTTT
CDR3aa: CASSSLAGLSGTDTQYF

d_gene: TRBD1
abundance: NA
len: 15
j_gene: TRBJ2-1
v_gene: TRBV11-2
CDR3nt: TGTGCCAGCAGTTCCAACAGGGGGCTTTTCAATGAGCAGTTCTTC
CDR3aa: CASSSNRGLFNEQFF

d_gene: NA
abundance: NA
len: 15
j_gene: TRBJ1-1
v_gene: TRBV6-5
CDR3nt: TGTGCCAGCAGTTATCCGGGACCTCCGAACACTGAAGCTTTCTTT
CDR3aa: CASSYPGPPNTEAFF

d_gene: NA
abundance: NA
len: 15
j_gene: TRBJ2-2
v_gene: TRBV15
CDR3nt: TGTGCCACCAGTAAGGGGGGGGCGCACACCGGGGAGCTGTTTTTT
CDR3aa: CATSKGGAHTGELFF

d_gene: NA
abundance: NA
len: 16
j_gene: TRBJ2-7
v_gene: TRBV5-1
CDR3nt: TGCGCCAGCAGCTCGGGGGCCAGGGGCACTTCCTACGAGCAGTACTTC
CDR3aa: CASSSGARGTSYEQYF

d_gene: NA
abundance: NA
len: 14
j_gene: TRBJ1-5
v_gene: TRBV19
CDR3nt: TGTGCCAGTAGTAGGGGGGGGAGCAATCAGCCCCAGCATTTT
CDR3aa: CASSRGGSNQPQHF

d_gene: TRBD1
abundance: NA
len: 13
j_gene: TRBJ1-1
v_gene: TRBV11-2
CDR3nt: TGTGCCAGCAGCAGTGACAGGGACACTGAAGCTTTCTTT
CDR3aa: CASSSDRDTEAFF

d_gene: TRBD1
abundance: NA
len: 15
j_gene: TRBJ1-3
v_gene: TRBV6-5
CDR3nt: TGTGCCAGCAGTTTGGACAGGGGACGACGAAACACCATATATTTT
CDR3aa: CASSLDRGRRNTIYF

d_gene: NA
abundance: NA
len: 14
j_gene: TRBJ2-2
v_gene: TRBV9
CDR3nt: TGTGCCAGCAGCTTAACTTCAGGGGCCGGGGGGCTGTTTTTT
CDR3aa: CASSLTSGAGGLFF

d_gene: TRBD2
abundance: NA
len: 16
j_gene: TRBJ2-7
v_gene: TRBV10-2
CDR3nt: TGCGCCAGCAGTGAGTCGATGTTTTCGGGGGGATACGAGCAGTACTTC
CDR3aa: CASSESMFSGGYEQYF

d_gene: NA
abundance: once
len: 15
j_gene: TRBJ2-3
v_gene: TRBV11-2
CDR3nt: TGTGCCAGCAGCTTAGCCAGGACTAGCACAGATACGCAGTATTTT
CDR3aa: CASSLARTSTDTQYF

d_gene: TRBD2
abundance: NA
len: 14
j_gene: TRBJ2-3
v_gene: TRBV5-6
CDR3nt: TGTGCCAGCAGCTTACTAGCGGGGACGGATACGCAGTATTTT
CDR3aa: CASSLLAGTDTQYF

d_gene: TRBD2
abundance: once
len: 15
j_gene: TRBJ2-2
v_gene: TRBV2
CDR3nt: TGTGCCAGCAGTGTACTAGCGGGGAGGACCGGGGAGCTGTTTTTT
CDR3aa: CASSVLAGRTGELFF

d_gene: NA
abundance: NA
len: 11
j_gene: TRBJ2-7
v_gene: TRBV2
CDR3nt: TGTGCCAGCCGGGAGTACTACGAGCAGTACTTC
CDR3aa: CASREYYEQYF

d_gene: NA
abundance: NA
len: 14
j_gene: TRBJ1-1
v_gene: TRBV27
CDR3nt: TGTGCCAGCAGTCCTTTAGGGGTACCCTTGTCGGCTTTCTTT
CDR3aa: CASSPLGVPLSAFF

d_gene: NA
abundance: NA
len: 13
j_gene: TRBJ1-1
v_gene: TRBV6-1
CDR3nt: TGTGCCAGCAGGGGGCAGGGAAGCACTGAAGCTTTCTTT
CDR3aa: CASRGQGSTEAFF

d_gene: NA
abundance: NA
len: 14
j_gene: TRBJ1-4
v_gene: TRBV9
CDR3nt: TGTGCCAGCAGCGTAGGCGGGACCTCTGAAAAACTGTTTTTT
CDR3aa: CASSVGGTSEKLFF

d_gene: NA
abundance: NA
len: 18
j_gene: TRBJ2-3
v_gene: TRBV29-1
CDR3nt: TGCAGCGTTGGGGGCAATCATGGGGCAATCCGGGCCGCAGATACGCAGTATTTT
CDR3aa: CSVGGNHGAIRAADTQYF

d_gene: NA
abundance: NA
len: 15
j_gene: TRBJ1-1
v_gene: TRBV2
CDR3nt: TGTGCCAGCAGTAGGGATGGCGGGCCTGAGACTGAAGCTTTCTTT
CDR3aa: CASSRDGGPETEAFF

d_gene: NA
abundance: NA
len: 12
j_gene: TRBJ2-7
v_gene: TRBV5-1
CDR3nt: TGCGCCAGCAGCTCGGACCGCTACGAGCAGTACTTC
CDR3aa: CASSSDRYEQYF

d_gene: TRBD2
abundance: NA
len: 18
j_gene: TRBJ2-3
v_gene: TRBV4-3
CDR3nt: TGCGCCAGCAGCCAAGATCTGAGGCTAGCGGGGGGTACAGATACGCAGTATTTT
CDR3aa: CASSQDLRLAGGTDTQYF

d_gene: TRBD2
abundance: NA
len: 15
j_gene: TRBJ2-2
v_gene: TRBV19
CDR3nt: TGTGCCAGTAGGCTAGCGGGACCGAACACCGGGGAGCTGTTTTTT
CDR3aa: CASRLAGPNTGELFF

d_gene: TRBD2
abundance: NA
len: 15
j_gene: TRBJ2-1
v_gene: TRBV7-7
CDR3nt: TGTGCCAGCAGCTCTAGCGGGGGGGCCAACAATGAGCAGTTCTTC
CDR3aa: CASSSSGGANNEQFF

d_gene: TRBD1
abundance: NA
len: 16
j_gene: TRBJ1-2
v_gene: TRBV27
CDR3nt: TGTGCCAGCAGTTTATCTGGGACAGGGAGCTATGTAGGCTACACCTTC
CDR3aa: CASSLSGTGSYVGYTF

d_gene: TRBD1
abundance: NA
len: 14
j_gene: TRBJ1-6
v_gene: TRBV28
CDR3nt: TGTGCCAGCACCCGAGGGGGCGCAGGTTCACCCCTCCACTTT
CDR3aa: CASTRGGAGSPLHF

d_gene: NA
abundance: NA
len: 14
j_gene: TRBJ2-3
v_gene: TRBV6-1
CDR3nt: TGTGCCAGCAGCCCGGGACACAGCACAGATACGCAGTATTTT
CDR3aa: CASSPGHSTDTQYF

d_gene: TRBD1
abundance: NA
len: 13
j_gene: TRBJ2-2
v_gene: TRBV9
CDR3nt: TGTGCCAGCAGCGTTCAGGGGGCCGGGGAGCTGTTTTTT
CDR3aa: CASSVQGAGELFF

d_gene: NA
abundance: NA
len: 13
j_gene: TRBJ1-1
v_gene: TRBV5-1
CDR3nt: TGCGCCAGCAGTATTGTAGGGAACACTGAAGCTTTCTTT
CDR3aa: CASSIVGNTEAFF

d_gene: NA
abundance: NA
len: 14
j_gene: TRBJ1-2
v_gene: TRBV5-1
CDR3nt: TGCGCCAGCAGCTTGGCCGGGTCCCACTATGGCTACACCTTC
CDR3aa: CASSLAGSHYGYTF

d_gene: TRBD1
abundance: NA
len: 19
j_gene: TRBJ2-4
v_gene: TRBV14
CDR3nt: TGTGCCAGCAGCCAAGGCCGAGGACAGGCCCCCCTAGCCAAAAACATTCAGTACTTC
CDR3aa: CASSQGRGQAPLAKNIQYF

d_gene: NA
abundance: NA
len: 15
j_gene: TRBJ2-3
v_gene: TRBV6-5
CDR3nt: TGTGCCACCCGCCCCCGGGGGTCGAAGACAGATACGCAGTATTTT
CDR3aa: CATRPRGSKTDTQYF

d_gene: NA
abundance: few
len: 16
j_gene: TRBJ1-6
v_gene: TRBV6-1
CDR3nt: TGTGCCAGCAGTGAACGCAGGGGCTCCTATAATTCACCCCTCCACTTT
CDR3aa: CASSERRGSYNSPLHF

d_gene: NA
abundance: NA
len: 14
j_gene: TRBJ1-2
v_gene: TRBV5-6
CDR3nt: TGTGCCAGCAGCTTGGCCGGGGGCGCTTATGGCTACACCTTC
CDR3aa: CASSLAGGAYGYTF

d_gene: TRBD1
abundance: once
len: 13
j_gene: TRBJ1-2
v_gene: TRBV6-6
CDR3nt: TGTGCCAGCAGCACAGGGGGCGGGTCTGGCTACACCTTC
CDR3aa: CASSTGGGSGYTF

d_gene: NA
abundance: NA
len: 18
j_gene: TRBJ2-3
v_gene: TRBV9
CDR3nt: TGTGCCAGCAGCGTAGGGCAGGCGGGCGGGCCAAGCACAGATACGCAGTATTTT
CDR3aa: CASSVGQAGGPSTDTQYF

d_gene: NA
abundance: NA
len: 18
j_gene: TRBJ2-7
v_gene: TRBV7-6
CDR3nt: TGTGCCAGTAGCTTACTGGACTCTAAGGGGACCTCCTCCTACGAGCAGTACTTC
CDR3aa: CASSLLDSKGTSSYEQYF

d_gene: TRBD2
abundance: NA
len: 13
j_gene: TRBJ2-7
v_gene: TRBV6-6
CDR3nt: TGTGCCAGCAGTTACCTTACTAGCGAAGCGGTGTACTTC
CDR3aa: CASSYLTSEAVYF

d_gene: TRBD1
abundance: once
len: 15
j_gene: TRBJ2-3
v_gene: TRBV4-3
CDR3nt: TGCGCCAGCAGCCCGACAGGGACAGGAACAGATACGCAGTATTTT
CDR3aa: CASSPTGTGTDTQYF

d_gene: NA
abundance: NA
len: 16
j_gene: TRBJ1-3
v_gene: TRBV5-1
CDR3nt: TGCGCCAGCAGCTGGGGGGGAGAATTCTCTGGAAACACCATATATTTT
CDR3aa: CASSWGGEFSGNTIYF

d_gene: NA
abundance: once
len: 11
j_gene: TRBJ1-2
v_gene: TRBV5-6
CDR3nt: TGTGCCAGCAGCCAATATGGCGGCTACACCTTC
CDR3aa: CASSQYGGYTF

d_gene: TRBD2
abundance: NA
len: 15
j_gene: TRBJ2-1
v_gene: TRBV10-3
CDR3nt: TGTGCCATCAGTGTTGGGGGTAGCGGGGGTCATGAGCAGTTCTTC
CDR3aa: CAISVGGSGGHEQFF

d_gene: NA
abundance: NA
len: 15
j_gene: TRBJ2-5
v_gene: TRBV14
CDR3nt: TGTGCCAGCAGCCAAAAAGGAACGGAGGGAGAGACCCAGTACTTC
CDR3aa: CASSQKGTEGETQYF

d_gene: TRBD1
abundance: NA
len: 16
j_gene: TRBJ2-1
v_gene: TRBV10-3
CDR3nt: TGTGCCATCAGTGAGTCCAGAACAGGGGTCGGCAATGAGCAGTTCTTC
CDR3aa: CAISESRTGVGNEQFF

d_gene: TRBD1
abundance: NA
len: 16
j_gene: TRBJ2-3
v_gene: TRBV7-6
CDR3nt: TGTGCCAGCAGCTTAGGACAGGGTACCAGCACAGATACGCAGTATTTT
CDR3aa: CASSLGQGTSTDTQYF

d_gene: NA
abundance: NA
len: 15
j_gene: TRBJ1-6
v_gene: TRBV5-1
CDR3nt: TGCGCCAGCAGCTTGGCCTCGGCCTATAATTCACCCCTCCACTTT
CDR3aa: CASSLASAYNSPLHF

d_gene: TRBD1
abundance: NA
len: 15
j_gene: TRBJ2-2
v_gene: TRBV25-1
CDR3nt: TGTGCCAGCAGCCGAGGGGGCAGGTTGACCGGGGAGCTGTTTTTT
CDR3aa: CASSRGGRLTGELFF

d_gene: NA
abundance: NA
len: 16
j_gene: TRBJ1-5
v_gene: TRBV7-9
CDR3nt: TGTGCCAGCAGCTTATCGGGGTCGTATAGCAATCAGCCCCAGCATTTT
CDR3aa: CASSLSGSYSNQPQHF

d_gene: TRBD1
abundance: NA
len: 15
j_gene: TRBJ1-1
v_gene: TRBV7-9
CDR3nt: TGTGCCAGCACCCGGGACAGCGGGATGAACACTGAAGCTTTCTTT
CDR3aa: CASTRDSGMNTEAFF